The 5 T cell receptor beta chains below were found in one sample sequenced in a study of OX40 agonist ivuxolimab in advanced cancers. TCRdb's copy holds only in-frame clones and misses some; the assay was immunoSEQ multiplex PCR. The data hold 54,000 or so clones, with 60% to 80% observed a single time. Sequences were derived from CD4+ or CD8+ T cells sorted from blood, sampled in a trial of the OX40 agonist ivuxolimab. These receptor sequences come from an adult with an advanced solid tumor such as melanoma, head and neck, liver or kidney cancer.

The chain uses TRBV30 and TRBJ1-1; D ambiguous. This CDR3 has 14 residues. V lost 2 bases, J lost 0 bases, and 10 bases lay in between. Looked up from germline, CDR1 is GTSNPN and CDR2 is SVGIG (reference sequence). DNA of the CDR3: TGTGCCTGGAGTTTTGCCACGGTGAACACTGAAGCTTTCTTT. Residues: CAWSFATVNTEAFF.

J is TRBJ1-1 and V is TRBV7-2, with 7 bases matching TRBD1. Germline V gene sequence: CDR1 SGHTA, CDR2 FQGNSA. The CDR3 consists of 13 residues. V shed 6 bases, J shed 4 bases, and the junction held 5 bases outside the gene matches. The CDR3 loop is CASRPSGGTEAFF. CDR3 DNA sequence: TGTGCCAGCAGGCCGTCAGGGGGCACTGAAGCTTTCTTT. Combining the CDR3 with reference TRBV7-2 and TRBJ1-1 gives the whole variable domain GAGVSQSPSNKVTEKGKDVELRCDPISGHTALYWYRQSLGQGLEFLIYFQGNSAPDKSGLPSDRFSAERTGGSVSTLTIQRTQQEDSAVYLCASRPSGGTEAFFGQGTRLTVV.

The chain has TRBV27 and TRBJ2-5; no definite D call. The CDR3 has 14 residues. Looked up from germline, CDR1 is MNHEY and CDR2 is SMNVEV (reference sequence). Trimming removed 5 bases from V and 1 base from J, with 11 bases in between. The CDR3 DNA reads TGTGCCAGCAGTCTTAACAGTCTCCAAGAGACCCAGTACTTC. Its protein product is CASSLNSLQETQYF.

The rearrangement uses TRBV5-1 and TRBJ1-1; D gene ambiguous. Germline values: CDR1 SGHRS, CDR2 YFSETQ. V dropped 3 bases and J dropped 3 bases, with 18 bases sitting between them. This CDR3 is 16 amino acids long. In DNA form, the CDR3 reads TGCGCCAGCAGCTCATTGGATCCGGGCGTTGACACTGAAGCTTTCTTT. It translates to CASSSLDPGVDTEAFF.

J is TRBJ2-1 and V is TRBV2; D is perhaps TRBD2 (6 bases). Germline V gene data show CDR1 as SNHLY and CDR2 as FYNNEI. The CDR3 length is 14 residues. V was shortened by 8 bases and J by 6 bases, with 17 bases between the two germline ends. CDR3 residues: CASFRAPGGNEQFF. The DNA for the CDR3 is TGTGCCAGCTTCCGGGCCCCCGGGGGCAATGAGCAGTTCTTC.